The TCR beta chain under discussion was sequenced for a study of beta chain features in type 1 diabetes. The ends were cut back, 3 bases at V and 1 base at J, with 12 bases in the middle. Germline assignment: CDR1 SNHLY and CDR2 FYNNEI. The CDR3 totals 15 residues. Overall study results and limits: People with Type 1 diabetes carried modestly yet significantly shorter TCRB CDR3s in all four CD4+ subsets. A pattern of fewer insertions and more deletions at VDJ junctions was seen in type 1 diabetes patients.

This clone came up a few times. Its cognate antigen is unknown. One heparinised draw, averaging roughly 0.12 L, was taken per donor. Every bit of the isolated RNA underwent reverse transcription, so sequencing read expressed TCRB transcripts. TCRdb's copy holds only in-frame clones and misses some; the assay was immunoSEQ multiplex PCR. The data contain 310,000 or so clones, 9.3% of them seen just once; the ten biggest clones take up about 1%. The chain combines TRBV2 with TRBJ1-1; D is perhaps TRBD1 (5 bases). Sequenced: central memory CD4+ T cells from blood. The receptor's source is a young man with type 1 diabetes. This chain's CDR3 is CASSDGGMGNTEAFF. The CDR3 DNA sequence: TGTGCCAGCAGTGATGGGGGGATGGGGAACACTGAAGCTTTCTTT.